The 14 T cell receptor beta chains below were found in one sample sequenced in a study of cytomegalovirus exposure and HLA in healthy donors. Profiling relied on immunoSEQ multiplex PCR, and the TCRdb table lists in-frame clones only, not all of them. The table records some 86,000 clones, over 85% of them present only once. The source material was PBMCs. These receptors all stem from a woman between 25 and 40 years old in good health and CMV-seronegative.

This clone showed up just once. The chain links TRBV6-4 to TRBJ1-2, with D possibly being TRBD1 (5 bases). Trimming left V 1 base short and J 2 bases short, with 11 bases between. The CDR3 spans 15 residues. Germline CDR1 MRHNA, CDR2 SNTAGT. CDR3 sequence reads: CASSDWRGENYGYTF. CDR3 coding DNA: TGTGCCAGCAGTGACTGGAGGGGAGAAAACTATGGCTACACCTTC.

CDR3 coding DNA: TGCGCCAGCAGCCAAGAGACAGGGGGAGCGAATGAGCAGTTCTTC. It yields the protein CASSQETGGANEQFF. This sequence joins TRBV4-3 and TRBJ2-1, with 9 bases aligning to TRBD1. V lost 0 bases and J lost 7; bases outside the gene matches: 4. The CDR3 has 15 residues. Per germline, CDR1 LGHNA and CDR2 YSLEER.

For the CDR3, the DNA is TGTGCCAGCAGTAGACAGGGAAGTAATTCACCCCTCCACTTT. It encodes CASSRQGSNSPLHF. V usage is TRBV6-5 and J usage is TRBJ1-6, with 7 bases fitting TRBD1. CDR3 length: 14 amino acids. V gave up 5 bases and J gave up 6 bases; unmatched junction bases: 4. Per germline, CDR1 MNHEY and CDR2 SVGAGI.

This rearrangement joins TRBV27 to TRBJ2-3; a possible D gene is TRBD1 (5 bases). From germline, CDR1 is MNHEY and CDR2 SMNVEV (reference sequence). This CDR3 contains 14 residues. With 4 bases removed from V and 3 bases from J, the gap between germline ends came to 11 bases. CDR3 in amino acids: CASSSQAGTDTQYF. The CDR3 DNA reads as TGTGCCAGCAGTTCGCAAGCAGGGACAGATACGCAGTATTTT.

The rearrangement links TRBV7-2 to TRBJ2-3, with D possibly being TRBD2 (6 bases). Trimming took 5 bases from V and 8 from J, leaving 11 bases between them. Germline CDR1 is SGHTA and CDR2 is FQGNSA. The CDR3 runs 12 residues. The CDR3 nucleotides read TGTGCCAGCAGCCTTGCAGCGGGTACGCAGTATTTT. It specifies CASSLAAGTQYF.

V gene TRBV5-4 combines with J gene TRBJ1-1, with 12 nucleotides matching TRBD1. The CDR3 length is 15 residues. The J segment lost 1 base and the V segment lost 4 bases, leaving 2 bases of the junction unmatched. Germline assignment: CDR1 SGHNT and CDR2 YYREEE (reference sequence). The CDR3 coding sequence is TGTGCCAGCAGCAAGGGACAGGGGGCGAACACTGAAGCTTTCTTT. Its protein product is CASSKGQGANTEAFF. The full variable domain, completed using reference TRBV5-4 and TRBJ1-1, is ETGVTQSPTHLIKTRGQQVTLRCSSQSGHNTVSWYQQALGQGPQFIFQYYREEENGRGNFPPRFSGLQFPNYSSELNVNALELDDSALYLCASSKGQGANTEAFFGQGTRLTVV.

The chain combines TRBV19 with TRBJ2-1; D perhaps matches TRBD2 (6 bases). This CDR3 is 15 amino acids long. The V end was cut by 3 bases, the J end by 1 base, with 10 bases between. The V gene's germline CDR1 is LNHDA and CDR2 SQIVND (reference sequence). The chain's CDR3 is CASSIGGTSYNEQFF. CDR3 nucleotides: TGTGCCAGTAGTATCGGAGGGACTTCCTACAATGAGCAGTTCTTC.

The J gene is TRBJ1-1, the V gene TRBV9; D uncertain. CDR1 SGDLS and CDR2 YYNGEE come from the germline V gene. V lost 0 bases and J lost 3, with 15 bases in between. The CDR3 runs to 16 residues. The chain's CDR3 is CASSVAPSPRDTEAFF. The CDR3 nucleotides are TGTGCCAGCAGCGTAGCCCCCTCCCCGCGCGACACTGAAGCTTTCTTT.

This clone appeared a single time. This rearrangement joins TRBV5-1 to TRBJ2-7; D unclear. The V gene's germline CDR1 is SGHRS and CDR2 YFSETQ. The CDR3 contains 18 residues. V gave up 2 bases and J gave up 2 bases, with 23 bases separating them. Here the CDR3 reads CASSFPRGPSSLTYEQYF. The CDR3 bases are TGCGCCAGCAGCTTCCCCCGAGGTCCCAGCAGCCTAACCTACGAGCAGTACTTC.

This clone is a singleton in its sample. The V call is TRBV19, the J call TRBJ1-2, with 8 bases matching TRBD1. Germline V lookup: CDR1 LNHDA, CDR2 SQIVND (reference sequence). The length of the CDR3 is 17 residues. Trimming at V came to 7 bases and at J to 4 bases, leaving 17 bases not matched to a gene. This CDR3 reads CASTPDQGAIITYGYTF. Here the CDR3 DNA reads TGTGCCAGTACCCCTGACCAGGGGGCGATTATTACCTATGGCTACACCTTC.

This clone was detected once. The V gene is TRBV18, the J gene TRBJ1-5, with 7 bases lining up with TRBD1. Per germline, CDR1 KGHSH and CDR2 LQKENI. The V segment lost 5 bases and the J segment 7 bases; nucleotides outside the gene matches: 8. This CDR3 is built from 14 residues. The CDR3 loop reads CASSETGERQPQHF. The CDR3 DNA sequence: TGTGCCAGCTCAGAAACAGGGGAAAGGCAGCCCCAGCATTTT. The full variable domain, rest sourced from reference TRBV18 and TRBJ1-5, is NAGVMQNPRHLVRRRGQEARLRCSPMKGHSHVYWYRQLPEEGLKFMVYLQKENIIDESGMPKERFSAEFPKEGPSILRIQQVVRGDSAAYFCASSETGERQPQHFGDGTRLSIL.

The V call is TRBV2, the J call TRBJ1-1; 8 bases map to TRBD1. V lost 4 bases, J lost 1 base, and 5 bases stayed unmatched. The CDR3 is made up of 15 amino acids. Germline V gene data show CDR1 as SNHLY and CDR2 as FYNNEI. The CDR3: CASSGGTGANTEAFF. CDR3 nucleotides: TGTGCCAGCAGTGGAGGGACAGGAGCGAACACTGAAGCTTTCTTT.

This chain links TRBV7-6 with TRBJ2-7, with 7 positions matching TRBD1. Per the germline V gene, CDR1 is SGHVS and CDR2 is FNYEAQ. V lost 4 bases, J lost 1 base, and 1 base stayed unmatched. The length of the CDR3 is 13 residues. For the CDR3, the DNA is TGTGCCAGCAGCTGGGACAGATCCTACGAGCAGTACTTC. Translating gives CASSWDRSYEQYF.

The chain joins TRBV18 to TRBJ1-1; no clear D. The germline V gene has CDR1 KGHSH and CDR2 LQKENI. The length of the CDR3 is 18 residues. V was trimmed by 6 bases and J by 3 bases, leaving 26 bases between them. CDR3 protein: CASSPAHMGRAGHTEAFF. The CDR3, as DNA: TGTGCCAGCTCCCCCGCTCACATGGGGAGGGCGGGTCACACTGAAGCTTTCTTT. The whole variable domain, remainder taken from reference TRBV18 and TRBJ1-1, is NAGVMQNPRHLVRRRGQEARLRCSPMKGHSHVYWYRQLPEEGLKFMVYLQKENIIDESGMPKERFSAEFPKEGPSILRIQQVVRGDSAAYFCASSPAHMGRAGHTEAFFGQGTRLTVV.